This T cell receptor (beta chain) was documented in a study of blood T cell repertoires in COVID-19. Study-wide context: The origin of the acute and convalescent COVID-19 samples was the United States, Italy and Spain. From T cells, B-cell-depleted T cells, or PBMCs came the material, which was cDNA or gDNA.

CDR1 and CDR2 from the germline V gene are MDHEN and SYDVKM. There are 19 residues in the CDR3. With 4 bases removed from V and 1 base from J, the gap between germline ends came to 23 bases. Source study methods: Reference gene primer amplification yielded estimated nucleated cell counts. The data were produced by immunoSEQ multiplex PCR, yet TCRdb's version contains in-frame clones alone and is incomplete. V and J calls and clone size are given by that table; D and trimming were obtained from the DNA. The profile shows around 250,000 clones, around 82% of them singletons. The chain combines TRBV28 with TRBJ1-5; no clear D gene. This TCR was sampled from an older man with acute or convalescent COVID-19. The material sequenced was peripheral blood. This CDR3 is CASSSHSPILYRSNQPQHF. The CDR3, as DNA: TGTGCCAGCAGTTCCCATAGTCCGATCCTTTACCGGAGCAATCAGCCCCAGCATTTT.